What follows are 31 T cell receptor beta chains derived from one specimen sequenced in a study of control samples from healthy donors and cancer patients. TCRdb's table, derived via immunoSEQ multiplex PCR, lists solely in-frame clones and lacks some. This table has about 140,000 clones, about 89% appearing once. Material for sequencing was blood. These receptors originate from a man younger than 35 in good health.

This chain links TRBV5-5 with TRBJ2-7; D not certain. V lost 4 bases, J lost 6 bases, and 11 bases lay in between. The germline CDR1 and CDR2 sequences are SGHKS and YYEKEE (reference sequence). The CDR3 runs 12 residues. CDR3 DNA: TGTGCCAGCAGCGGTTCCCTCGTCGAGCAGTACTTC. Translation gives CASSGSLVEQYF.

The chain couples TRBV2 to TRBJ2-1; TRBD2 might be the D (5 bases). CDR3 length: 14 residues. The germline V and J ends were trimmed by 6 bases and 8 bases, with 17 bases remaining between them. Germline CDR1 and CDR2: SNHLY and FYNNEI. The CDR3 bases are TGTGCCAGCAGGAGGACTGGCGGGTCCGATGAGCAGTTCTTC. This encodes CASRRTGGSDEQFF. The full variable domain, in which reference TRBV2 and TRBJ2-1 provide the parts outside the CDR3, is EPEVTQTPSHQVTQMGQEVILRCVPISNHLYFYWYRQILGQKVEFLVSFYNNEISEKSEIFDDQFSVERPDGSNFTLKIRSTKLEDSAMYFCASRRTGGSDEQFFGPGTRLTVL.

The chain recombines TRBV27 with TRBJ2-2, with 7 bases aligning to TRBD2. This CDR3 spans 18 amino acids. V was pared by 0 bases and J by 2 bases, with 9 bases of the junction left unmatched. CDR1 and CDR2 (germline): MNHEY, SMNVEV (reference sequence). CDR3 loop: CASSLSPSGHSNTGELFF. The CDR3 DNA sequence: TGTGCCAGCAGTTTATCTCCTAGCGGCCATTCTAACACCGGGGAGCTGTTTTTT.

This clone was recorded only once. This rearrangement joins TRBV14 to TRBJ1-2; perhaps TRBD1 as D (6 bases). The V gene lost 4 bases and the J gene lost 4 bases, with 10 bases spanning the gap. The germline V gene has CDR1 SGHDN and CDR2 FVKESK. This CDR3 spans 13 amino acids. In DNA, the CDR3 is TGTGCCAGCAGCCGAACGACAGGCTATGGCTACACCTTC. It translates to CASSRTTGYGYTF.

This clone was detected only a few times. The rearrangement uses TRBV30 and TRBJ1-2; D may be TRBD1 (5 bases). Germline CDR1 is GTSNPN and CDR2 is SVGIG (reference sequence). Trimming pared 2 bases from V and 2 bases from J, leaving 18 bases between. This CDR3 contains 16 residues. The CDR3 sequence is CAWSRGWAQINYGYTF. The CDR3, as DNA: TGTGCCTGGAGTCGGGGCTGGGCCCAGATAAACTATGGCTACACCTTC.

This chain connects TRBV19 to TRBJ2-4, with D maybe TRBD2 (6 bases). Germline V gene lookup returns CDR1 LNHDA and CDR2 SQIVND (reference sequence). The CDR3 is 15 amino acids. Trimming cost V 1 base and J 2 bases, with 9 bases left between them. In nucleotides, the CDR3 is TGTGCCAGTAGTATAGGCGCGGGGCCCAAAAACATTCAGTACTTC. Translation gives CASSIGAGPKNIQYF.

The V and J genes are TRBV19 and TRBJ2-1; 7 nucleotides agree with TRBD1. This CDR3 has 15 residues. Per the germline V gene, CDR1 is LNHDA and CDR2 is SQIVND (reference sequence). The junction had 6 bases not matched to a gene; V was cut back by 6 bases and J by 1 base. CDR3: CASRDRVGSYNEQFF. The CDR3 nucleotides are TGTGCCAGTAGAGACAGGGTCGGGTCCTACAATGAGCAGTTCTTC.

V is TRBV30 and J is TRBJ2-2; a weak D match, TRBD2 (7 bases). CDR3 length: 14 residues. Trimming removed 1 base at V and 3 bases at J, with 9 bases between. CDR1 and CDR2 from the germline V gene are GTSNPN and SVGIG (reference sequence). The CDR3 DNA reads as TGTGCCTGGAGTGGAGGGGGGGACACCGGGGAGCTGTTTTTT. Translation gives CAWSGGGDTGELFF.

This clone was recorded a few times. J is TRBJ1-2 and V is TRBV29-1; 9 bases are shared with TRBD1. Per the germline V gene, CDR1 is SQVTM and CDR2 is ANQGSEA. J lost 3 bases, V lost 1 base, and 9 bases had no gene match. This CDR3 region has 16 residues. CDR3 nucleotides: TGCAGCGTTGAAGCCTACCGGGACAGGGAGGACTATGGCTACACCTTC. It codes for CSVEAYRDREDYGYTF. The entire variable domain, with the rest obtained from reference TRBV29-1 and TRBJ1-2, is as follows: SAVISQKPSRDICQRGTSLTIQCQVDSQVTMMFWYRQQPGQSLTLIATANQGSEATYESGFVIDKFPISRPNLTFSTLTVSNMSPEDSSIYLCSVEAYRDREDYGYTFGSGTRLTVV.

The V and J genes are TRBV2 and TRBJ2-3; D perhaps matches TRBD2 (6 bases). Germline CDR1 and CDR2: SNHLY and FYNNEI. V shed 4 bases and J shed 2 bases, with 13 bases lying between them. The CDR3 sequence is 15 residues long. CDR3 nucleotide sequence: TGTGCCAGCAGTGGGCGGGCGGGGTACACAGATACGCAGTATTTT. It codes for CASSGRAGYTDTQYF.

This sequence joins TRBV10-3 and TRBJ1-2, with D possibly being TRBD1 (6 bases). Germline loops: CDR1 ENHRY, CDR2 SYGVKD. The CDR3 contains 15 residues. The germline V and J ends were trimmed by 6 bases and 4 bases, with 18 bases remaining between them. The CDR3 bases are TGTGCCATCAGCGACAGGACGGGATCCCTCTATGGCTACACCTTC. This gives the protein CAISDRTGSLYGYTF.

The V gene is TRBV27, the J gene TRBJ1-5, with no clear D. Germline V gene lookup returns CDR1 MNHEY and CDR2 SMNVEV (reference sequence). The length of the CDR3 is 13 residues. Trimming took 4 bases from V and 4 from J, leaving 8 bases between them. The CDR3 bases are TGTGCCAGCAGTTGGGCGGGTAATCAGCCCCAGCATTTT. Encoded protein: CASSWAGNQPQHF.

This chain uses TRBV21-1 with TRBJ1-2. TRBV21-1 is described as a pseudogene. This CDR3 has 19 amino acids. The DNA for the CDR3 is TGTGCCAGCAGCAAAGGAGGAGGGGCCCGGATGGGATCTAACTATGGCTACACCTTC. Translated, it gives CASSKGGGARMGSNYGYTF.

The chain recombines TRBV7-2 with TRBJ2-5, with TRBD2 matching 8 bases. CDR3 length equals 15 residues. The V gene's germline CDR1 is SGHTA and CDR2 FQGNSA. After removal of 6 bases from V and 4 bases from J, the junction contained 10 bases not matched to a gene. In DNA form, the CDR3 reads TGTGCCAGCAGTTTAAGCGGGGGTGGGCGAGAGACCCAGTACTTC. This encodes CASSLSGGGRETQYF.

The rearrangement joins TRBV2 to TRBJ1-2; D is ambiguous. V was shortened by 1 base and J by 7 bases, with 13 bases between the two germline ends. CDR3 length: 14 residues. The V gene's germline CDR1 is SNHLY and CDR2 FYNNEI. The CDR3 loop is CASSEGGRVFGYTF. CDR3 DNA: TGTGCCAGCAGTGAAGGGGGTAGGGTCTTTGGCTACACCTTC.

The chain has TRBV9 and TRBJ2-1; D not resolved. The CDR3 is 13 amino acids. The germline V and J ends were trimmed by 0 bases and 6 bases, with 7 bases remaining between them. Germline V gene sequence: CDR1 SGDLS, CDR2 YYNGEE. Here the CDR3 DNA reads TGTGCCAGCAGCGTAGGGTCCCTCAATGAGCAGTTCTTC. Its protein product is CASSVGSLNEQFF.

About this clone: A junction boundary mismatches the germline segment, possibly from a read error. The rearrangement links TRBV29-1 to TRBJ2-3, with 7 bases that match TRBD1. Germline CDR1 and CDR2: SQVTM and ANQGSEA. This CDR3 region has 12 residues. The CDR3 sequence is CSVEGDSLAQYF. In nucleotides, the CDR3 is TGCAGCGTCGAAGGGGACAGCCTGGCGCAGTATTTT.

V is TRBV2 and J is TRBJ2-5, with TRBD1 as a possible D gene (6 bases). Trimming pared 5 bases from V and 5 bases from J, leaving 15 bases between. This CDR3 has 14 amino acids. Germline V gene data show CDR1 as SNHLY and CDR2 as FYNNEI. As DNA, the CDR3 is TGTGCCAGCAGTTCCAGGGGATCCGGTGAGACCCAGTACTTC. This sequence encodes CASSSRGSGETQYF.

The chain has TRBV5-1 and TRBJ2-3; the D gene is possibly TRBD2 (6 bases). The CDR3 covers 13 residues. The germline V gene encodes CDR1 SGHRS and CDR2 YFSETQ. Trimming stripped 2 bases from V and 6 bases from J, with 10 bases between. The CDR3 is CASSLAGGDTQYF. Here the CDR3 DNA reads TGCGCCAGCAGCTTAGCGGGTGGGGATACGCAGTATTTT.

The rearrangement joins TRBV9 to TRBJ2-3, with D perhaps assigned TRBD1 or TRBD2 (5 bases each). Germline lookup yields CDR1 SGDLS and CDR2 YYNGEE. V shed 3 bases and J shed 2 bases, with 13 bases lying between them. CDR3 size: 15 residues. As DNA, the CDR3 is TGTGCCAGCAGCGGCGGGTACAGGCCCACAGATACGCAGTATTTT. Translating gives CASSGGYRPTDTQYF.

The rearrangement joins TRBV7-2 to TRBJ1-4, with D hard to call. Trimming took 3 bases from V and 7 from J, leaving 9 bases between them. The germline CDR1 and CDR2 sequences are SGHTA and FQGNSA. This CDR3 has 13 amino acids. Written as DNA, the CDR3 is TGTGCCAGCAGCTTGGGTGTCGGTGAAAAACTGTTTTTT. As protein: CASSLGVGEKLFF.

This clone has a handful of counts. CDR3 nucleotide sequence: TGTGCCAGCAGGTCCACAGGGTCCCAACAGCCCCAGCATTTT. Its protein is CASRSTGSQQPQHF. The rearrangement joins TRBV6-5 to TRBJ1-5, with D perhaps TRBD1 (6 bases). The CDR3 runs to 14 residues. Trimming took 6 bases from V and 7 from J, leaving 16 bases between them. Germline loops: CDR1 MNHEY, CDR2 SVGAGI.

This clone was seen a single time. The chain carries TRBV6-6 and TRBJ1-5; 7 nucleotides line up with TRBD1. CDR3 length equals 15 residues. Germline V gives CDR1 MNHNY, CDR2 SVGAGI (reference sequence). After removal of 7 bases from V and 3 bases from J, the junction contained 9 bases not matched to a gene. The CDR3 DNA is TGTGCCAGCACGACTACCACAGGGGACAATCAGCCCCAGCATTTT. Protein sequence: CASTTTTGDNQPQHF.

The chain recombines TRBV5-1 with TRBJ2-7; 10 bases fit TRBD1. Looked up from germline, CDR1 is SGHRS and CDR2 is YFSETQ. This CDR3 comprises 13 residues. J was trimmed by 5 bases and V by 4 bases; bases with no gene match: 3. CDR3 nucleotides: TGCGCCAGCAGCGTCGGACAGGGGGACGAGCAGTACTTC. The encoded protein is CASSVGQGDEQYF.

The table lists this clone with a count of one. The CDR3 loop is CASSDLGYSYNEQFF. The CDR3 DNA follows: TGTGCCAGCAGCGACCTGGGATACTCCTACAATGAGCAGTTCTTC. The chain combines TRBV14 with TRBJ2-1; the D is unclear. The V and J ends lost 5 bases and 0 bases respectively, with 11 bases between them. CDR3 length: 15 amino acids. The germline CDR1 and CDR2 sequences are SGHDN and FVKESK.

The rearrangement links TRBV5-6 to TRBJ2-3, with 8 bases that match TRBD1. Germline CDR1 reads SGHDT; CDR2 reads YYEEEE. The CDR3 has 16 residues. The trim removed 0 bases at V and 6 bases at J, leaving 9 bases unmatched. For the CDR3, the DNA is TGTGCCAGCAGCTTGGGTAGGACAGGGCGTATGGATACGCAGTATTTT. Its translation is CASSLGRTGRMDTQYF.

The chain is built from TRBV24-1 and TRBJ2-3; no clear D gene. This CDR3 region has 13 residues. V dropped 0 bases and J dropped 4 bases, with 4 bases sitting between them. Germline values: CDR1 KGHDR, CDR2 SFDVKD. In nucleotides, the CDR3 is TGTGCCACCAGTGATTTGAACCCAGATACGCAGTATTTT. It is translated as CATSDLNPDTQYF.

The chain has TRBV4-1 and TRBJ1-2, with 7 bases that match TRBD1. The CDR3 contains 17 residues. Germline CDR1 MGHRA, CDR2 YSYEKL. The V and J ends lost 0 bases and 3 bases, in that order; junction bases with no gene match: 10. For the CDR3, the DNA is TGCGCCAGCAGCCAAGACGCCATCGGGACAGCCTACTATGGCTACACCTTC. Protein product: CASSQDAIGTAYYGYTF.

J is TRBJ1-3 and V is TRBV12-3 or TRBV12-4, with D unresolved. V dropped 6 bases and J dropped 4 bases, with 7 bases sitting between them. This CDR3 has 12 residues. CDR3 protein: CASRRVGNTIYF. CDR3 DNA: TGTGCCAGCAGAAGAGTGGGAAACACCATATATTTT.

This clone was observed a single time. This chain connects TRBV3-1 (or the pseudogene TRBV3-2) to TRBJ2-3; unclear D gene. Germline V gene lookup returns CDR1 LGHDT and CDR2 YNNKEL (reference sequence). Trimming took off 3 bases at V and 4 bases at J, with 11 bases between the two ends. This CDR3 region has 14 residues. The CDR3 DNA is TGTGCCAGCAGCCACCTCCCCAGGCCAGATACGCAGTATTTT. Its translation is CASSHLPRPDTQYF.

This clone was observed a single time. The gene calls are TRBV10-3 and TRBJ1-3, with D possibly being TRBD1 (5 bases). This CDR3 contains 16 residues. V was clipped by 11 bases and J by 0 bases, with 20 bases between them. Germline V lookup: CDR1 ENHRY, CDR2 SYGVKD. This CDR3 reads CAAFLGLDSSGNTIYF. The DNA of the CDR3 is TGTGCCGCCTTCCTTGGCCTAGACAGCTCTGGAAACACCATATATTTT.